The 5 T cell receptor beta chains in this list originate from one sample, sequenced in a study of technical replicates of blood from a few donors. Libraries were prepared by immunoSEQ multiplex PCR; TCRdb keeps only in-frame clonotypes and omits some of them. Counted here are 13,000 or so clones, 65% to 90% occurring once; the ten biggest clones make up roughly 11%. The sequencing input was PBMCs. The receptors here all came from a human donor in good health.

This chain connects TRBV11-2 to TRBJ1-1; a weak D match, TRBD1 (5 bases). With 0 bases removed from V and 5 bases from J, the gap between germline ends came to 10 bases. The CDR3 runs to 14 residues. The germline V gene encodes CDR1 SGHAT and CDR2 FQNNGV. The CDR3 region is CASSLEDTITEAFF. In DNA form, the CDR3 reads TGTGCCAGCAGCTTAGAGGACACGATTACTGAAGCTTTCTTT.

The CDR3 coding sequence is TGCGCCAGCAGCAGAGAGGCTAGCGGGAGGAAGGAGACCCAGTACTTC. Amino acid sequence: CASSREASGRKETQYF. The genes are TRBV5-1 and TRBJ2-5; 11 bases are a match to TRBD2. V lost 4 bases and J lost 5; bases outside the gene matches: 10. CDR3 length equals 16 residues. The germline V gene encodes CDR1 SGHRS and CDR2 YFSETQ.

The V and J genes are TRBV10-1 and TRBJ2-3; D ambiguous. Trimming removed 2 bases from V and 2 bases from J, with 8 bases in between. Germline assignment: CDR1 WNHNN and CDR2 SYGVQD (reference sequence). The CDR3 is made up of 14 amino acids. CDR3 amino acids: CASSEGLTTDTQYF. CDR3 DNA sequence: TGCGCCAGCAGTGAGGGGCTAACCACAGATACGCAGTATTTT.

The V and J genes are TRBV7-9 and TRBJ1-2; possible D gene TRBD1, 6 bases. The CDR3 extends over 12 amino acids. The germline V gene has CDR1 SEHNR and CDR2 FQNEAQ (reference sequence). Trimming left V 5 bases short and J 7 bases short, with 11 bases between. CDR3 amino acids: CASSNRDFGYTF. In DNA form, the CDR3 reads TGTGCCAGCAGCAACAGGGATTTTGGCTACACCTTC.

V usage is TRBV18 and J usage is TRBJ1-2; 7 positions agree with TRBD1. The V gene end was trimmed by 2 bases and the J gene end by 1 base; junction bases not matched to a gene: 13. Germline V lookup: CDR1 KGHSH, CDR2 LQKENI. This CDR3 has 18 residues. CDR3 region: CASSPSKSTGSVNYGYTF. As DNA, the CDR3 is TGTGCCAGCTCACCATCCAAATCGACAGGGTCGGTTAACTATGGCTACACCTTC.